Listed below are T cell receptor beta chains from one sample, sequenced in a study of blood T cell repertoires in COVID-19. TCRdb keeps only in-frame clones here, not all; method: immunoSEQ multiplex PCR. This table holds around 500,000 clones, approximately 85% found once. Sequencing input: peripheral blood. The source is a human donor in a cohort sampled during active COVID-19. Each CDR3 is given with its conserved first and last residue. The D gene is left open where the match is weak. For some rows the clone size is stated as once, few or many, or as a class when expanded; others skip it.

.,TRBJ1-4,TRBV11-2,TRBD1,TGTGCCAGCAGCCCAAGGGGGCCCTTTAATGAAAAACTGTTTTTT,CASSPRGPFNEKLFF
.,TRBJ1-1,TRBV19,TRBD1,TGTGCCAGTGGAGCAGGGGGCAGCGCTGAAGCTTTCTTT,CASGAGGSAEAFF
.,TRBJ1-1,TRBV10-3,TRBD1,TGTGCCATCAGGGGGACAGGGAACACTGAAGCTTTCTTT,CAIRGTGNTEAFF
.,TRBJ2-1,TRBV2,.,TGTGCCAGCAGGCCCTACAGGGGAGGATACAATGAGCAGTTCTTC,CASRPYRGGYNEQFF
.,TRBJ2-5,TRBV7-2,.,TGTGCCAGCAGCCCCCCAGCGATACACCAAGAGACCCAGTACTTC,CASSPPAIHQETQYF
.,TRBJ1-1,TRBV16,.,TGTGCCAGCAGCCCCTCGAGACGGCGGTATATTCCTGAAGCTTTCTTT,CASSPSRRRYIPEAFF
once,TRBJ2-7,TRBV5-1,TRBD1,TGCGCCAGCAGTTCTTCCGGGACAGGGGTAAGCTCCTACGAGCAGTACTTC,CASSSSGTGVSSYEQYF
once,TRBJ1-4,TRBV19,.,TGTGCCAGTAGTACAACCGGGGGAGACGCTGAAAAACTGTTTTTT,CASSTTGGDAEKLFF
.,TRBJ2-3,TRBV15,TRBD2,TGTGCCACCAGCAGGGGGGGGTACACAGATACGCAGTATTTT,CATSRGGYTDTQYF
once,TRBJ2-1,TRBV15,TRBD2,TGTGCCACCAGCCTAAGAACTAGCGGATACAATGAGCAGTTCTTC,CATSLRTSGYNEQFF
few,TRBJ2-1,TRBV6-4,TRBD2,TGTGCCAGCAGCGGGACTAGCGGGAGTCCCTACAATGAGCAGTTCTTC,CASSGTSGSPYNEQFF
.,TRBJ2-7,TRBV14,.,TGTGCCAGCAGCCAGGCTCCCAGGGCCTACGAGCAGTACTTC,CASSQAPRAYEQYF
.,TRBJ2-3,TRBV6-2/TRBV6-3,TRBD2,TGTGCCAGCAGTTACCTAGCGGGAAGGGGGGCAGATACGCAGTATTTT,CASSYLAGRGADTQYF
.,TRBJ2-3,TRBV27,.,TGTGCCAGCAGCCTCGGAACGGGAGATGGGGCAGATACGCAGTATTTT,CASSLGTGDGADTQYF
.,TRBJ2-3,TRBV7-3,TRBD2,TGTGCCAGCAGCTTTTCAGCGGGAGGGGTAGATACGCAGTATTTT,CASSFSAGGVDTQYF
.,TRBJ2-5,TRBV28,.,TGTGCCAGCAGTTTGACCGGGAGCCAAGAGACCCAGTACTTC,CASSLTGSQETQYF
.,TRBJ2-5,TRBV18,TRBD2,TGTGCCAGCTCCGCCTTCTCGGGGGGAGCCAAAGAGACCCAGTACTTC,CASSAFSGGAKETQYF
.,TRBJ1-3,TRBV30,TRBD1,TGTGCCTGGTGGGACAGGCCCAACCGCTCGGGGGGAAACACCATATATTTT,CAWWDRPNRSGGNTIYF
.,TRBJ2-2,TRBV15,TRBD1,TGTGCCACCAGCAGAGATCTTCTCGGGACAGTAAATACCGGGGAGCTGTTTTTT,CATSRDLLGTVNTGELFF
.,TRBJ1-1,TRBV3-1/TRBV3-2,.,TGTGCCAGCAGCCGGAACCGGGTAATGAACACTGAAGCTTTCTTT,CASSRNRVMNTEAFF
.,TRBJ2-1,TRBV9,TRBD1,TGTGCCAGCGGAAGGGACAGGGGGTACAATGAGCAGTTCTTC,CASGRDRGYNEQFF
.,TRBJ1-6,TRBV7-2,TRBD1,TGTGCCAGCAGTTCCCAGACAGGGACCTATAATTCACCCCTCCACTTT,CASSSQTGTYNSPLHF
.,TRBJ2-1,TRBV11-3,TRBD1,TGTGCCAGCAGCTCTGGACAGGGTAACAATGAGCAGTTCTTC,CASSSGQGNNEQFF
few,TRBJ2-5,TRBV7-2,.,TGTGCCAGCAGCCGGTCGGCAGGGGCAGAGACCCAGTACTTC,CASSRSAGAETQYF
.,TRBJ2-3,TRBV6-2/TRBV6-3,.,TGTGCCAGCAGTTACTCCGGGAGTGGCTACACAGATACGCAGTATTTT,CASSYSGSGYTDTQYF
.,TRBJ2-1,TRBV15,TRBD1,TGTGCCACCAGCAGAGGGAGAACCGGGACAGGGGCTTTAAATGAGCAGTTCTTC,CATSRGRTGTGALNEQFF
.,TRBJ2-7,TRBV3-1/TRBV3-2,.,TGTGCCAGCAGCCAAGGGCCCGATTACGAGCAGTACTTC,CASSQGPDYEQYF
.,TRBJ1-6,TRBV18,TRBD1,TGTGCCAGCTCACCCGGGACAGCGATAACCCTCCACTTT,CASSPGTAITLHF
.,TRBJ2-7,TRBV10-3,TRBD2,TGTGCCATCAGTGATTCCGGGACTAGCGGGAGGTACGAGCAGTACTTC,CAISDSGTSGRYEQYF